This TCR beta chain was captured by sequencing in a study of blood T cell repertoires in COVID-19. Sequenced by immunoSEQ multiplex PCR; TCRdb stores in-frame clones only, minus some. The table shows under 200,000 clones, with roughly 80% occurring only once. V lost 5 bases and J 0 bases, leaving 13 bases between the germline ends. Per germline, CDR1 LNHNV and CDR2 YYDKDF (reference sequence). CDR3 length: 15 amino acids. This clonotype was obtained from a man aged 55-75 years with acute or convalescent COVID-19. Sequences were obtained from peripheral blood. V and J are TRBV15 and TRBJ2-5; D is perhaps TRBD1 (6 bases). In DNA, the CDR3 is TGTGCCACCAGCGGCTGGACAGCCCACCAAGAGACCCAGTACTTC. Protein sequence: CATSGWTAHQETQYF.